The 17 T cell receptor beta chains below come from one sample, sequenced in a study of cytomegalovirus exposure and HLA in healthy donors. Researchers ran the PCR with 60 Vbeta and 13 Jbeta primers. Only in-frame clones appear in the TCRdb table, and some are missing; sequencing was by immunoSEQ multiplex PCR. Of around 150,000 clones listed, roughly 80% are singletons. Sequencing input: PBMCs. The receptor set was obtained from a female donor in good health and CMV-seronegative.

The CDR3 protein is CASSPPGGDTQYF. DNA for the CDR3: TGTGCCAGTAGTCCCCCCGGGGGGGATACGCAGTATTTT. The chain joins TRBV19 to TRBJ2-3; TRBD2 matches 7 bases. Looked up from germline, CDR1 is LNHDA and CDR2 is SQIVND (reference sequence). The CDR3 covers 13 residues. V dropped 5 bases and J dropped 6; count of bases not matched to a gene: 5.

This clone has only a few counts. V and J are TRBV2 and TRBJ1-5; 7 nucleotides align to TRBD1. This CDR3 region has 14 residues. J gave up 2 bases and V 4 bases, and 2 bases lay outside the gene matches. Germline V gene sequence: CDR1 SNHLY, CDR2 FYNNEI. The CDR3, as DNA: TGTGCCAGCAGTGTGCAGGGGGGCAATCAGCCCCAGCATTTT. Translating it yields CASSVQGGNQPQHF.

The chain combines TRBV28 with TRBJ1-2; 8 bases fit TRBD1. The CDR3 is made up of 13 amino acids. V dropped 10 bases and J dropped 2; count of bases not matched to a gene: 6. From germline, CDR1 is MDHEN and CDR2 SYDVKM. The CDR3 loop is CATRQGKNYGYTF. CDR3 bases: TGTGCCACCCGACAGGGGAAAAACTATGGCTACACCTTC.

The V gene is TRBV18, the J gene TRBJ2-2; D is undetermined. The length of the CDR3 is 16 residues. V lost 3 bases to trimming and J lost 0 bases, with 11 bases between them. CDR1 is KGHSH, CDR2 LQKENI, per germline. CDR3 sequence: CASSPRTPANTGELFF. The CDR3, as DNA: TGTGCCAGCTCACCTCGAACCCCAGCGAACACCGGGGAGCTGTTTTTT.

The chain employs TRBV7-9 and TRBJ2-1; D unresolved. V was shortened by 0 bases and J by 5 bases, with 14 bases between the two germline ends. This CDR3 has 16 residues. The germline V gene encodes CDR1 SEHNR and CDR2 FQNEAQ (reference sequence). Written as DNA, the CDR3 is TGTGCCAGCAGCTTAGCGCACCAGGCGTCGGACAATGAGCAGTTCTTC. The encoded protein is CASSLAHQASDNEQFF.

The chain carries TRBV9 and TRBJ2-5; 10 bases align to TRBD2. The CDR3 is made up of 16 amino acids. V trimming: 0 bases; J trimming: 5 bases; junction bases outside the gene matches: 7. Germline lookup yields CDR1 SGDLS and CDR2 YYNGEE. CDR3 amino acids: CASSVGTAGGQETQYF. CDR3 sequence (DNA): TGTGCCAGCAGCGTAGGTACAGCGGGGGGGCAGGAGACCCAGTACTTC.

This clone was seen a handful of times. The gene calls are TRBV30 and TRBJ2-3; no clear D gene. V shed 4 bases and J shed 6 bases, with 8 bases lying between them. Germline CDR1 is GTSNPN and CDR2 is SVGIG (reference sequence). The CDR3 has 11 residues. CDR3 DNA sequence: TGTGCCTGGACTCGGGTCGATACGCAGTATTTT. Its translation: CAWTRVDTQYF.

The gene calls are TRBV5-1 and TRBJ2-1, with TRBD2 identical over 7 bases. The CDR3 is 17 residues long. V lost 0 bases, J lost 6 bases, and 12 bases stayed unmatched. The V gene's germline CDR1 is SGHRS and CDR2 YFSETQ. CDR3 region: CASSLAEGLEALNEQFF. DNA for the CDR3: TGCGCCAGCAGCTTGGCCGAAGGACTAGAGGCGCTCAATGAGCAGTTCTTC.

This clone occurred once. V is TRBV19 and J is TRBJ1-4, with a weak D call TRBD1 (6 bases). The germline CDR1 and CDR2 sequences are LNHDA and SQIVND (reference sequence). CDR3 size: 17 residues. Trimming removed 7 bases from V and 2 bases from J, with 20 bases in between. CDR3: CASTARGGASTNEKLFF. The CDR3, as DNA: TGTGCCAGTACCGCCCGTGGGGGGGCGAGCACTAATGAAAAACTGTTTTTT. Complete variable domain (other parts from reference TRBV19 and TRBJ1-4): DGGITQSPKYLFRKEGQNVTLSCEQNLNHDAMYWYRQDPGQGLRLIYYSQIVNDFQKGDIAEGYSVSREKKESFPLTVTSAQKNPTAFYLCASTARGGASTNEKLFFGSGTQLSVL.

V is TRBV6-1 and J is TRBJ2-5, with 14 positions matching TRBD2. Germline assignment: CDR1 MNHNS and CDR2 SASEGT. J was trimmed by 6 bases and V by 2 bases; bases with no gene match: 8. This CDR3 region has 17 residues. CDR3 DNA: TGTGCCAGCAGTGAACGACTAGCGGGGGGGCTCGAGAAGACCCAGTACTTC. Amino acid sequence: CASSERLAGGLEKTQYF.

The V and J genes are TRBV30 and TRBJ2-7; TRBD2 might be the D (6 bases). Per germline, CDR1 GTSNPN and CDR2 SVGIG (reference sequence). V lost 0 bases and J lost 9, with 9 bases in between. This CDR3 comprises 11 residues. CDR3 nucleotides: TGTGCCTGGAGTGTAATGGAGGGGCAGTACTTC. Translated: CAWSVMEGQYF.

The chain employs TRBV7-6 and TRBJ1-5; D possibly corresponds to TRBD1 (5 bases). Germline CDR1 SGHVS, CDR2 FNYEAQ. Trimming cost V 1 base and J 0 bases, with 13 bases left between them. This CDR3 has 17 residues. CDR3 loop: CASSLGAGPYSNQPQHF. CDR3 bases: TGTGCCAGCAGCTTAGGGGCAGGGCCATATAGCAATCAGCCCCAGCATTTT. Variable domain in full (rest from reference TRBV7-6 and TRBJ1-5): GAGVSQSPRYKVTKRGQDVALRCDPISGHVSLYWYRQALGQGPEFLTYFNYEAQQDKSGLPNDRFSAERPEGSISTLTIQRTEQRDSAMYRCASSLGAGPYSNQPQHFGDGTRLSIL.

The CDR3 DNA is TGTGCCAGCAGCGTAGTGGGACTTGGGGCCAACGTCCTGACTTTC. Its protein is CASSVVGLGANVLTF. The chain joins TRBV9 to TRBJ2-6, with D perhaps TRBD2 (6 bases). CDR1 is SGDLS and CDR2 is YYNGEE in the germline V gene. V was shortened by 0 bases and J by 3 bases, with 7 bases between the two germline ends. CDR3 length: 15 amino acids. Looking up the rest from reference TRBV9 and TRBJ2-6 gives the full variable domain: DSGVTQTPKHLITATGQRVTLRCSPRSGDLSVYWYQQSLDQGLQFLIQYYNGEERAKGNILERFSAQQFPDLHSELNLSSLELGDSALYFCASSVVGLGANVLTFGAGSRLTVL.

The V and J genes are TRBV27 and TRBJ1-6, with D possibly being TRBD1 (5 bases). Germline loops: CDR1 MNHEY, CDR2 SMNVEV (reference sequence). CDR3 length: 14 residues. V was pared by 7 bases and J by 6 bases, with 13 bases between. DNA for the CDR3: TGTGCCAGCACCCCGGGACTGTTTAATTCACCCCTCCACTTT. Translation gives CASTPGLFNSPLHF.

The chain recombines TRBV27 with TRBJ2-7, with TRBD1 identical over 8 bases. This CDR3 is 15 amino acids long. Trimming at V came to 3 bases and at J to 6 bases, leaving 10 bases not matched to a gene. Germline values: CDR1 MNHEY, CDR2 SMNVEV (reference sequence). In DNA, the CDR3 is TGTGCCAGCAGTTTCGCACAGGGGGGTTTACCCGAGCAGTACTTC. It specifies CASSFAQGGLPEQYF.

The V and J genes are TRBV27 and TRBJ2-2; 10 nucleotides agree with TRBD2. V was pared by 0 bases and J by 5 bases, with 6 bases of the junction left unmatched. Germline V gene lookup returns CDR1 MNHEY and CDR2 SMNVEV (reference sequence). The CDR3 spans 17 residues. The CDR3 DNA sequence: TGTGCCAGCAGTTTATCCAGCGGGGGGGCCAGGACCGGGGAGCTGTTTTTT. Amino acid sequence: CASSLSSGGARTGELFF.

CDR3 protein: CASSPRISTNEKLFF. The DNA for the CDR3 is TGTGCCAGCTCACCTCGTATCTCAACTAATGAAAAACTGTTTTTT. The chain couples TRBV18 to TRBJ1-4, with D unclear. The ends were cut back, 3 bases at V and 0 bases at J, with 8 bases in the middle. This CDR3 comprises 15 residues. Per germline, CDR1 KGHSH and CDR2 LQKENI. Combining the CDR3 with reference TRBV18 and TRBJ1-4 gives the whole variable domain NAGVMQNPRHLVRRRGQEARLRCSPMKGHSHVYWYRQLPEEGLKFMVYLQKENIIDESGMPKERFSAEFPKEGPSILRIQQVVRGDSAAYFCASSPRISTNEKLFFGSGTQLSVL.